This T cell receptor beta chain was retrieved from a study of T cells in Graves' hyperthyroidism and ophthalmopathy. Study-wide context: Prior to any treatment, at the point of initial diagnosis, peripheral blood was collected.

Whole-study results and caveats: Also found in blood were most expanded thyroid clonotypes above 0.001. Ophthalmopathy and stable hyperthyroidism were told apart by a 13 V-J model.

The CDR3 is made up of 16 amino acids. Germline CDR1 and CDR2: MNHNS and SASEGT. The V and J ends lost 3 bases and 8 bases, in that order; junction bases with no gene match: 10. Using about 10 ml of fresh peripheral blood, PBMCs were prepared. A remark on this clonotype: Its target is unknown.

Amplified regions were TCR beta CDR3 sequences from RNA transcripts. HTBI primers were the set used in a first-round RT-PCR of the TCR CDR3. One entry per CDR3 protein, called by TCRdb with MiXCR from the multiplex PCR reads. The sample holds approximately 370,000 distinct CDR3 sequences, about a sixth seen once. Sequencing was done on a sample of blood. The TCR comes from a woman aged 25-40 years with Graves' hyperthyroidism that later progressed to Graves' ophthalmopathy. The gene calls are TRBV6-1 and TRBJ1-2, with 12 bases that match TRBD1. CDR3 sequence: CASSDTGTGGYGGYTF. The CDR3 region has the DNA TGTGCCAGCAGTGATACGGGGACAGGGGGCTATGGAGGCTACACCTTC.